The 23 T cell receptor beta chains in this list originate from one sample, sequenced in a study of T cells in Graves' hyperthyroidism and ophthalmopathy. Amplification of TCR beta CDR3 regions used RNA as the template. The TCR CDR3 first-round RT-PCR relied on the HTBI primer set. TCRdb re-called the multiplex PCR reads through MiXCR, storing one row per CDR3 protein. The data contain fewer than 850,000 distinct CDR3 sequences, 15% to 20% of them singletons. The sequenced sample consisted of blood. Receptor source: a man aged 50 to 60 with Graves' hyperthyroidism.

This clonotype was counted between two and nine times. The chain uses TRBV20-1 and TRBJ1-4, with 8 positions matching TRBD1. There are 14 residues in the CDR3. Trimming took 5 bases from V and 3 from J; bases not matched to a gene: 5. Germline lookup yields CDR1 DFQATT and CDR2 SNEGSKA (reference sequence). The CDR3 region is CSAGRTGSNEKLFF. In DNA, the CDR3 is TGCAGTGCTGGAAGGACAGGGTCTAATGAAAAACTGTTTTTT.

CDR3 in amino acids: CASSHTSGGNEQFF. In DNA, the CDR3 is TGTGCCAGCAGTCACACATCCGGGGGCAATGAGCAGTTCTTC. The genes are TRBV27 and TRBJ2-1; the D gene is possibly TRBD2 (6 bases). Trimming left V 5 bases short and J 6 bases short, with 14 bases between. Germline CDR1 reads MNHEY; CDR2 reads SMNVEV (reference sequence). CDR3 size: 14 residues.

The rearrangement joins TRBV6-4 to TRBJ1-1; 7 bases align to TRBD1. The CDR3 extends over 13 amino acids. With V trimmed by 4 bases and J by 5 bases, 4 bases remained unmatched. The germline gives CDR1 MRHNA, CDR2 SNTAGT. The CDR3 nucleotides read TGTGCCAGCAGTGCCATGACAGGGACTGAAGCTTTCTTT. Translated, it gives CASSAMTGTEAFF.

The gene calls are TRBV7-2 and TRBJ2-7, with D uncertain. The length of the CDR3 is 15 residues. Per the germline V gene, CDR1 is SGHTA and CDR2 is FQGNSA. Trimming removed 3 bases at V and 3 bases at J, with 15 bases between. CDR3 bases: TGTGCCAGCAGCTTTCGGGCTGGTCTGATCTACGAGCAGTACTTC. Protein sequence: CASSFRAGLIYEQYF.

This clonotype was seen ten or more times. The V call is TRBV28, the J call TRBJ2-7; 10 bases are shared with TRBD2. Germline V gene data show CDR1 as MDHEN and CDR2 as SYDVKM. CDR3 length: 17 amino acids. V shed 1 base and J 0 bases; nucleotides not matched to a gene: 6. CDR3 protein: CASSLFRSGRASYEQYF. The CDR3 DNA sequence: TGTGCCAGCAGTTTATTCCGCAGCGGGAGGGCCTCCTACGAGCAGTACTTC. The entire variable domain, with the rest obtained from reference TRBV28 and TRBJ2-7, is as follows: DVKVTQSSRYLVKRTGEKVFLECVQDMDHENMFWYRQDPGLGLRLIYFSYDVKMKEKGDIPEGYSVSREKKERFSLILESASTNQTSMYLCASSLFRSGRASYEQYFGPGTRLTVT.

CDR3 nucleotides: TGTGCCAGCAGCCAAGATGAGACTAGCGGGAGCAGGAATGAGCAGTTCTTC. Translated, it gives CASSQDETSGSRNEQFF. The V and J genes are TRBV3-1 and TRBJ2-1, with 12 bases fitting TRBD2. With V trimmed by 0 bases and J by 7 bases, 7 bases remained unmatched. Per germline, CDR1 LGHDT and CDR2 YNNKEL (reference sequence). The CDR3 is 17 residues long.

The CDR3 sequence is CSASTSGRLGGGFF. The CDR3, as DNA: TGCAGTGCTAGTACTAGCGGGAGATTGGGGGGGGGGTTCTTC. The genes are TRBV20-1 and TRBJ2-1; 11 positions match TRBD2. The CDR3 is made up of 14 amino acids. Losses at the gene ends were 3 bases for V and 15 bases for J; bases not matched to a gene: 13. Per germline, CDR1 DFQATT and CDR2 SNEGSKA (reference sequence).

This clonotype was observed many times. This chain links TRBV5-1 with TRBJ1-2; D unclear. Trimming pared 0 bases from V and 4 bases from J, leaving 13 bases between. The CDR3 sequence is 15 residues long. Germline V CDR1 and CDR2: SGHRS, YFSETQ. CDR3 coding DNA: TGCGCCAGCAGCTTGGCCGAGACGGCAATCTATGGCTACACCTTC. Protein sequence: CASSLAETAIYGYTF.

The chain links TRBV9 to TRBJ1-2, with TRBD1 as a possible D gene (6 bases). V was cut by 7 bases and J by 5 bases, with 12 bases left in between. Germline V gives CDR1 SGDLS, CDR2 YYNGEE. CDR3 length: 12 residues. CDR3 nucleotide sequence: TGTGCCAGCCGAGGGGGGGTTTATGGCTACACCTTC. Its protein is CASRGGVYGYTF. The complete variable domain, with remaining parts taken from reference TRBV9 and TRBJ1-2, reads DSGVTQTPKHLITATGQRVTLRCSPRSGDLSVYWYQQSLDQGLQFLIQYYNGEERAKGNILERFSAQQFPDLHSELNLSSLELGDSALYFCASRGGVYGYTFGSGTRLTVV.

The chain has TRBV28 and TRBJ2-2; possibly TRBD1 for D (6 bases). The ends were cut back, 11 bases at V and 5 bases at J, with 15 bases in the middle. The germline CDR1 and CDR2 sequences are MDHEN and SYDVKM. CDR3 length equals 13 residues. CDR3: CAGQQGITGELFF. CDR3 in DNA: TGTGCCGGTCAACAGGGAATTACCGGGGAGCTGTTTTTT.

This clonotype was counted a few times. The chain couples TRBV11-2 to TRBJ1-1; no firm D call. Trimming shortened V by 3 bases and J by 5 bases, and 7 bases separated the two germline ends. The CDR3 is 12 amino acids. Germline assignment: CDR1 SGHAT and CDR2 FQNNGV. CDR3 nucleotide sequence: TGTGCCAGCAGCTTTTCACGGACTGAAGCTTTCTTT. This sequence encodes CASSFSRTEAFF.

Only a few counts were recorded for this clonotype. The V and J genes are TRBV4-3 and TRBJ2-7; the D gene is possibly TRBD2 (5 bases). Per the germline V gene, CDR1 is LGHNA and CDR2 is YSLEER. Trimming took off 0 bases at V and 3 bases at J, with 9 bases between the two ends. The length of the CDR3 is 14 residues. The CDR3, as DNA: TGCGCCAGCAGCCAAGATAACGGGGACTACGAGCAGTACTTC. Protein product: CASSQDNGDYEQYF.

In its sample, this clonotype was seen a few times. This could be a read error, since a much larger clone is one nucleotide away. The chain has TRBV7-2 and TRBJ2-2; D is perhaps TRBD2 (5 bases). This CDR3 has 12 amino acids. V was shortened by 5 bases and J by 7 bases, with 8 bases between the two germline ends. Germline V gene sequence: CDR1 SGHTA, CDR2 FQGNSA. CDR3 nucleotide sequence: TGTGCCAGCAGCGTCGGGGTCGGGGAGCTGTTTTTT. Translating gives CASSVGVGELFF. Looking up the rest from reference TRBV7-2 and TRBJ2-2 gives the full variable domain: GAGVSQSPSNKVTEKGKDVELRCDPISGHTALYWYRQSLGQGLEFLIYFQGNSAPDKSGLPSDRFSAERTGGSVSTLTIQRTQQEDSAVYLCASSVGVGELFFGEGSRLTVL.

This clonotype was observed at least ten times. The genes are TRBV5-1 and TRBJ2-7, with D maybe TRBD2 (5 bases). CDR1 SGHRS and CDR2 YFSETQ come from the germline V gene. The germline V and J ends were trimmed by 2 bases and 3 bases, with 15 bases remaining between them. The CDR3 has 15 residues. This CDR3 is CASSLIRDDGYEQYF. For the CDR3, the DNA is TGCGCCAGCAGCTTAATCCGGGATGATGGCTACGAGCAGTACTTC.

The gene calls are TRBV29-1 and TRBJ2-7, with 11 nucleotides matching TRBD1. CDR3 length: 14 amino acids. The V gene's germline CDR1 is SQVTM and CDR2 ANQGSEA. V lost 6 bases to trimming and J lost 3 bases; unmatched junction nucleotides: 7. The CDR3 here is CSVTGTGGSYEQYF. The CDR3, as DNA: TGCAGCGTGACTGGGACAGGGGGAAGCTACGAGCAGTACTTC.

On this clonotype itself: This clone may be a read error of a much larger clone one base away. The genes are TRBV11-3 and TRBJ2-5, with 10 bases that match TRBD2. The CDR3 loop spans 15 amino acids. Germline-derived CDR1 and CDR2 are SGHNT and YENEEA. V lost 4 bases to trimming and J lost 4 bases; unmatched junction nucleotides: 6. The CDR3 nucleotides are TGTGCCAGCAGCTCCAGCGGGAGGGCCGGAGAGACCCAGTACTTC. Residues: CASSSSGRAGETQYF.

Many counts were recorded for this clonotype. The rearrangement links TRBV12-3 or TRBV12-4 to TRBJ2-7; D is unresolved. This CDR3 contains 13 residues. The V gene lost 2 bases and the J gene lost 3 bases, with 8 bases spanning the gap. The DNA of the CDR3 is TGTGCCAGCAGTTTATCCGGGTTCTACGAGCAGTACTTC. Translation: CASSLSGFYEQYF.

This clonotype was seen many times. The chain carries TRBV7-2 and TRBJ2-2; D perhaps matches TRBD2 (5 bases). Germline V lookup: CDR1 SGHTA, CDR2 FQGNSA. Trimming stripped 1 base from V and 2 bases from J, with 8 bases between. The CDR3 consists of 15 residues. The CDR3 is CASSLVSGNTGELFF. The CDR3 DNA reads as TGTGCCAGCAGCTTAGTCAGCGGCAACACCGGGGAGCTGTTTTTT.

The table lists this clonotype with many counts. The V gene is TRBV3-1, the J gene TRBJ2-3; 16 bases agree with TRBD2. Looked up from germline, CDR1 is LGHDT and CDR2 is YNNKEL (reference sequence). The trim removed 4 bases at V and 2 bases at J, leaving 9 bases unmatched. The CDR3 length is 19 residues. The CDR3 bases are TGTGCCAGCAGCCTCGGGGGACTAGCGGGAGGGTATAACACAGATACGCAGTATTTT. It yields the protein CASSLGGLAGGYNTDTQYF.

Regarding this clonotype: A read error may be the cause here, since a much bigger clone is one base away. J is TRBJ2-7 and V is TRBV2; 11 bases agree with TRBD2. V was pared by 5 bases and J by 5 bases, with 8 bases of the junction left unmatched. The CDR3 extends over 15 amino acids. Germline CDR1 and CDR2: SNHLY and FYNNEI. The CDR3 spells CASSLAGGTLHEQYF. CDR3 coding DNA: TGTGCCAGCAGTTTAGCGGGAGGGACTCTCCACGAGCAGTACTTC.

This clonotype was detected many times. This chain uses TRBV10-3 with TRBJ2-2, with TRBD2 as a possible D gene (6 bases). The germline V gene has CDR1 ENHRY and CDR2 SYGVKD. This CDR3 spans 16 amino acids. V gave up 6 bases and J gave up 1 base, with 15 bases separating them. CDR3 sequence (DNA): TGTGCCATCAGCGAGAGGGAGGTAGTGAACACCGGGGAGCTGTTTTTT. Translation: CAISEREVVNTGELFF.

The sample holds many counts of this clonotype. The J gene is TRBJ2-7, the V gene TRBV6-2 or TRBV6-3, with 9 bases that match TRBD2. CDR1 is MNHEY and CDR2 is SVGEGT in the germline V gene. Trimming removed 7 bases from V and 4 bases from J; junction bases left unmatched: 8. The CDR3 spans 14 residues. The CDR3 nucleotides read TGTGCCAGCACTAGACTAGCGGAAACGTACGAGCAGTACTTC. Its translation is CASTRLAETYEQYF.

In its sample, this clonotype was seen many times. The chain couples TRBV18 to TRBJ2-1; a possible D gene is TRBD1 (5 bases). There are 15 residues in the CDR3. Trimming took 0 bases from V and 2 from J, leaving 8 bases between them. Germline-derived CDR1 and CDR2 are KGHSH and LQKENI. The CDR3 spells CASSPPTATYNEQFF. CDR3 sequence (DNA): TGTGCCAGCTCACCACCGACAGCTACCTACAATGAGCAGTTCTTC. Filled out from reference TRBV18 and TRBJ2-1, the complete variable domain reads NAGVMQNPRHLVRRRGQEARLRCSPMKGHSHVYWYRQLPEEGLKFMVYLQKENIIDESGMPKERFSAEFPKEGPSILRIQQVVRGDSAAYFCASSPPTATYNEQFFGPGTRLTVL.